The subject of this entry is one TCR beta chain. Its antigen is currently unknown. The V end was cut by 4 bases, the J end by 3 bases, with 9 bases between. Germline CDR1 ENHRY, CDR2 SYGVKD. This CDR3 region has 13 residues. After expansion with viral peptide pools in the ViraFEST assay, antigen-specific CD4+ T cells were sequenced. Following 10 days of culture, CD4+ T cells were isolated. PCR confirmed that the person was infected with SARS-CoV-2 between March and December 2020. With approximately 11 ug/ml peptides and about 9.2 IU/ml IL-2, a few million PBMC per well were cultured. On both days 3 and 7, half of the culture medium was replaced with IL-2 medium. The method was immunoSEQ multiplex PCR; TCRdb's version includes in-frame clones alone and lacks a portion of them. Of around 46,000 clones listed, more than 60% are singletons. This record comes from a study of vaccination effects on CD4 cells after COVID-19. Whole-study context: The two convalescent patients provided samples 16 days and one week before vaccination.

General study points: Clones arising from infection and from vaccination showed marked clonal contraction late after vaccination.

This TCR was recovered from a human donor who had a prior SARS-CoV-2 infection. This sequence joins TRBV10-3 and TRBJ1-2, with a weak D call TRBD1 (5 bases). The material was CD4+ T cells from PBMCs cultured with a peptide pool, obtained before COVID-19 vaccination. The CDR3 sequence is CAISADSYYGYTF. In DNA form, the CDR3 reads TGTGCCATCAGTGCTGACAGTTACTATGGCTACACCTTC.